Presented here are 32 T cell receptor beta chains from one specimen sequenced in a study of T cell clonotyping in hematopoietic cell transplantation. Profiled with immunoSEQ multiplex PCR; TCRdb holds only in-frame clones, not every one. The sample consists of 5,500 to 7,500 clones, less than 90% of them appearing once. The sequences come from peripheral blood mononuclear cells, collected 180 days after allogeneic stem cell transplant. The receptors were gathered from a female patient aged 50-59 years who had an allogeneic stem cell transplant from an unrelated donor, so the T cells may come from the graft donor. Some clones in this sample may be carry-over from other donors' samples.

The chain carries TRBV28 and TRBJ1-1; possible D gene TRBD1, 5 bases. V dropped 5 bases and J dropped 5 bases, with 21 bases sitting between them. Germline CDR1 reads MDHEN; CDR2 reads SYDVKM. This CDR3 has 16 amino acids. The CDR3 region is CASSLPPGRGGTEAFF. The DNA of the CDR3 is TGTGCCAGCAGTCTACCCCCGGGCCGCGGGGGGACTGAAGCTTTCTTT.

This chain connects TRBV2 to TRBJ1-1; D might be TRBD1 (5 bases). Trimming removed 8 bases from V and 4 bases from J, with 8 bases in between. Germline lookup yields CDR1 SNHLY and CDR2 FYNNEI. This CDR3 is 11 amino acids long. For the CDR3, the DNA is TGTGCCAGCCCCAGGGCCACTGAAGCTTTCTTT. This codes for CASPRATEAFF.

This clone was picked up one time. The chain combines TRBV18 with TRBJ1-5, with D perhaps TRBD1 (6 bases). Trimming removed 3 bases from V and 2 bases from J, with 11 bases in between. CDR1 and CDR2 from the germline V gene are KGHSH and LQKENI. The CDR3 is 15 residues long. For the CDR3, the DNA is TGTGCCAGCTCACCGATCCCAGGGGGCAATCAGCCCCAGCATTTT. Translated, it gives CASSPIPGGNQPQHF.

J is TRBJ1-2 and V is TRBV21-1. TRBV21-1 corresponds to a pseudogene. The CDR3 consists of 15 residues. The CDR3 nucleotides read TGTGCCAGCAGCAAAGCGCCAGGACGGGTGGGTGGCTACACCTTC. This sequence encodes CASSKAPGRVGGYTF.

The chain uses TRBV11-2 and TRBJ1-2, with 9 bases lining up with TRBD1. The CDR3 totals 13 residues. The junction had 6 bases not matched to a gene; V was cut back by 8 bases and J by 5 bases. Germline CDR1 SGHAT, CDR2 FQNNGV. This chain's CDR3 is CASSRTGAYGYTF. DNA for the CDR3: TGTGCCAGCTCCCGGACAGGGGCGTATGGCTACACCTTC.

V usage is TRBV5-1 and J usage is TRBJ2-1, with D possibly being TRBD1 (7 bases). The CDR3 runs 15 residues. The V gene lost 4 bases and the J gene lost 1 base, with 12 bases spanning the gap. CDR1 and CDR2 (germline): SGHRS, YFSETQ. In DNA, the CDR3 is TGCGCCAGCAGCAGGCCAGGGGGGTCCTACAATGAGCAGTTCTTC. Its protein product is CASSRPGGSYNEQFF.

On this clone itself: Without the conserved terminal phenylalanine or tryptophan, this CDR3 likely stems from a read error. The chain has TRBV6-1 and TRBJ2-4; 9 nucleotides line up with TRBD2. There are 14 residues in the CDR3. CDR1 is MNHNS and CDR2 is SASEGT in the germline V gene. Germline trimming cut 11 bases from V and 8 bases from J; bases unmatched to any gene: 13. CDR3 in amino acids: CAADRRGGYDIQYL. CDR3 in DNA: TGTGCCGCAGACCGGCGGGGGGGGTACGACATTCAGTACCTC.

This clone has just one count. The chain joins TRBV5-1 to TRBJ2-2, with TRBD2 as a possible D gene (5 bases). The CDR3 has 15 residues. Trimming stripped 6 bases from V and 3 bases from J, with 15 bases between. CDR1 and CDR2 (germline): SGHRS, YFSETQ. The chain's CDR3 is CASTPSMGDTGELFF. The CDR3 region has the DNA TGCGCCAGCACCCCATCGATGGGAGACACCGGGGAGCTGTTTTTT.

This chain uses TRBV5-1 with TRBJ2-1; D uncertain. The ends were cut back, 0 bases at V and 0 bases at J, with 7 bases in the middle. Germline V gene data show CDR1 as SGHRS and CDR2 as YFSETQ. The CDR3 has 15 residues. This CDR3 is CASSLASPSYNEQFF. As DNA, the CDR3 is TGCGCCAGCAGCTTGGCTTCCCCCTCCTACAATGAGCAGTTCTTC.

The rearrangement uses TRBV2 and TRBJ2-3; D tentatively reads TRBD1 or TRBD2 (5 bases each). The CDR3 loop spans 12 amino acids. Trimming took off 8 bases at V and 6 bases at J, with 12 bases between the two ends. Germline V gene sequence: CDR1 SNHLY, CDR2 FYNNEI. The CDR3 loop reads CASGTTGDTQYF. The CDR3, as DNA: TGTGCCAGCGGGACCACTGGGGATACGCAGTATTTT.

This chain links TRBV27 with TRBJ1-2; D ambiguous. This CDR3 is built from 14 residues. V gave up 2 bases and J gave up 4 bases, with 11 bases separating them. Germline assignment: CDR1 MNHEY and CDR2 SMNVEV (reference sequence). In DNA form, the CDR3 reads TGTGCCAGCAGTTTAACTAGGGATTTCTATGGCTACACCTTC. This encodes CASSLTRDFYGYTF.

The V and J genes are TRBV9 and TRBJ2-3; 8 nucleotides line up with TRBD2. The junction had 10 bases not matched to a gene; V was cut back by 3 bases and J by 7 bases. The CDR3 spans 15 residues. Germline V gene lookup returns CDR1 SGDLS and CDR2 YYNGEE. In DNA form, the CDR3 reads TGTGCCAGCAGCGACGGGGGGGCCGCATCGAATACGCAGTATTTT. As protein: CASSDGGAASNTQYF.

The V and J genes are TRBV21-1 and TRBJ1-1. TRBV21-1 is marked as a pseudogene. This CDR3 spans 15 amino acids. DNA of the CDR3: TGTGCCAGCAGCTGGGGGAGGGGGAAATGTACTGAAGCTTTCTTT. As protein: CASSWGRGKCTEAFF.

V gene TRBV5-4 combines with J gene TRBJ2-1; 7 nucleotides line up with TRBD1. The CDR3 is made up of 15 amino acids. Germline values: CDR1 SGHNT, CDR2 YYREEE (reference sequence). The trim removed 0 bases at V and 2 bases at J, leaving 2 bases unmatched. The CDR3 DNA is TGTGCCAGCAGCTTGGTAGGGGGCGCCTACAATGAGCAGTTCTTC. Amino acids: CASSLVGGAYNEQFF.

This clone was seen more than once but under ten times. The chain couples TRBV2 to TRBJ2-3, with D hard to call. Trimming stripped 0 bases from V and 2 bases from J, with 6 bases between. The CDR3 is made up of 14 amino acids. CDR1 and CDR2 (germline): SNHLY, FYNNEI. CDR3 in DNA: TGTGCCAGCAGTGAAGCACTGACCACAGATACGCAGTATTTT. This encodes CASSEALTTDTQYF.

The CDR3 bases are TGTGCCTGGAGTAAGGCAGGGGGCGCTTTTTCCGGAAACACCATATATTTT. Translated, it gives CAWSKAGGAFSGNTIYF. J is TRBJ1-3 and V is TRBV30, with 8 positions matching TRBD1. CDR1 is GTSNPN and CDR2 is SVGIG in the germline V gene (reference sequence). The CDR3 sequence is 17 residues long. Unmatched junction bases numbered 13, after V lost 2 bases and J lost 4 bases.

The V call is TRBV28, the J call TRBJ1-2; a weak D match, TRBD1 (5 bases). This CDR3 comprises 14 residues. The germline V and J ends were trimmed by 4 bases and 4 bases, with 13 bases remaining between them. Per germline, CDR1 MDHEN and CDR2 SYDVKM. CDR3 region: CASSYSGAGYGYTF. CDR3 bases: TGTGCCAGCAGTTATAGCGGGGCAGGCTATGGCTACACCTTC.

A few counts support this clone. The chain's CDR3 is CASSKTSRSTDTQYF. CDR3 in DNA: TGTGCCAGCAGCAAGACTAGCCGAAGCACAGATACGCAGTATTTT. V and J are TRBV7-9 and TRBJ2-3; 7 bases are a match to TRBD2. CDR1 is SEHNR and CDR2 is FQNEAQ in the germline V gene (reference sequence). This CDR3 region has 15 residues. The V and J ends lost 5 bases and 0 bases, in that order; junction bases with no gene match: 5.

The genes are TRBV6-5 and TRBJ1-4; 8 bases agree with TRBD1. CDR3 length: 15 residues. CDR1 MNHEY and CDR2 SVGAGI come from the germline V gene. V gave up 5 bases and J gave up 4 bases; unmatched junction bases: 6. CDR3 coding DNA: TGTGCCAGCAGTCTGGGGGACAGGAGTAATGAAAAACTGTTTTTT. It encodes CASSLGDRSNEKLFF.

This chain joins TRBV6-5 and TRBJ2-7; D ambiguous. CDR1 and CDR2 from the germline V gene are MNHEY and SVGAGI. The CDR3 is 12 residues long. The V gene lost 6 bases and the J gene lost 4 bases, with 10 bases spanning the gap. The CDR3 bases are TGTGCCAGCAGCCCCACACCTTACGAGCAGTACTTC. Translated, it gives CASSPTPYEQYF.

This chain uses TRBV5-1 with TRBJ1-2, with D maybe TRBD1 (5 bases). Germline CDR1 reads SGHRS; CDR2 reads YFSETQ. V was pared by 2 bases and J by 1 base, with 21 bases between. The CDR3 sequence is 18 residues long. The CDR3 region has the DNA TGCGCCAGCAGCTTAGGTAGGGGAGCTCTCGAGAGTAACTATGGCTACACCTTC. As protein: CASSLGRGALESNYGYTF.

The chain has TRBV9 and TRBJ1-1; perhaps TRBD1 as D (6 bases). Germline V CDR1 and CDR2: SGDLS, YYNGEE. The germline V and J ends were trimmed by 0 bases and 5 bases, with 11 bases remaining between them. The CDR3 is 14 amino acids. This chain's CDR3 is CASSVGGAGTEAFF. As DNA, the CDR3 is TGTGCCAGCAGCGTAGGGGGGGCGGGGACTGAAGCTTTCTTT.

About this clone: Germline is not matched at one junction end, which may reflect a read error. The CDR3 DNA follows: TGTGCCAGCAACTTAGACGGATACCCACAAGAGACCCAGTACTTC. Its protein product is CASNLDGYPQETQYF. The J gene is TRBJ2-5, the V gene TRBV11-2; D gene unclear. CDR1 is SGHAT, CDR2 FQNNGV, per germline. CDR3 length: 15 amino acids.

The CDR3 loop is CASSLAGGPLEQFF. The CDR3 bases are TGTGCCAGCAGTTTAGCGGGGGGGCCACTTGAGCAGTTCTTC. The chain carries TRBV5-6 and TRBJ2-1; 11 bases match TRBD2. The germline CDR1 and CDR2 sequences are SGHDT and YYEEEE. The J segment lost 9 bases and the V segment lost 5 bases, leaving 7 bases of the junction unmatched. This CDR3 has 14 amino acids.

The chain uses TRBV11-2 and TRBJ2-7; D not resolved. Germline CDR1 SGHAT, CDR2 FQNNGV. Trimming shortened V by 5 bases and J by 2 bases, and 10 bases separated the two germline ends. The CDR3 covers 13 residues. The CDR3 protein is CASSLTPTYEQYF. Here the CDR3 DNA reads TGTGCCAGCAGCCTCACGCCCACCTACGAGCAGTACTTC.

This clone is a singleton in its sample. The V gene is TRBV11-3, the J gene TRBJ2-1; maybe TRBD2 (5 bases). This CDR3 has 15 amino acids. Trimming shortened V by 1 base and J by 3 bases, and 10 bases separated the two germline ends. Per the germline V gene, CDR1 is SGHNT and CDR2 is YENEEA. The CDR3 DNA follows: TGTGCCAGCAGCTTAGTGGGAGCCAGCTACAATGAGCAGTTCTTC. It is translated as CASSLVGASYNEQFF.

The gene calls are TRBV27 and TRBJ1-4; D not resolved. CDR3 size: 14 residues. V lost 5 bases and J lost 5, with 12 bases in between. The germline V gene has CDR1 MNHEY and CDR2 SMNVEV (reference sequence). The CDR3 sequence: CASSTYEYNEKLFF. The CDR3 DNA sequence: TGTGCCAGCAGTACCTATGAGTACAATGAAAAACTGTTTTTT. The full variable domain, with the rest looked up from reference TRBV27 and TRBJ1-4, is EAQVTQNPRYLITVTGKKLTVTCSQNMNHEYMSWYRQDPGLGLRQIYYSMNVEVTDKGDVPEGYKVSRKEKRNFPLILESPSPNQTSLYFCASSTYEYNEKLFFGSGTQLSVL.

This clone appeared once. Written as DNA, the CDR3 is TGTGCCAGCAGTCAACAGGTTGACACTGAAGCTTTCTTT. It yields the protein CASSQQVDTEAFF. The chain uses TRBV6-6 and TRBJ1-1, with D maybe TRBD1 (5 bases). The length of the CDR3 is 13 residues. V was shortened by 5 bases and J by 3 bases, with 10 bases between the two germline ends. Per the germline V gene, CDR1 is MNHNY and CDR2 is SVGAGI (reference sequence).

CDR3 in DNA: TGTGCCAGCAGCCTGGCCAAGGCCCAGTTGTATCATGAGCAGTTCTTC. Its protein product is CASSLAKAQLYHEQFF. The chain has TRBV7-4 and TRBJ2-1, with D unresolved. V was trimmed by 5 bases and J by 8 bases, leaving 22 bases between them. This CDR3 is 16 amino acids long. Germline V CDR1 and CDR2: SGHVT, SQSDAQ.

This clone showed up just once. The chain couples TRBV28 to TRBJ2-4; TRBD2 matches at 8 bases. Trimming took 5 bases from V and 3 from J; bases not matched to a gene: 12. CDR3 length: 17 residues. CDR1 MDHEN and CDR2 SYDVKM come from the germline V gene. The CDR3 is CASSPPGGGLGKNIQYF. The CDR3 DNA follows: TGTGCCAGCAGTCCACCGGGTGGGGGACTAGGCAAAAACATTCAGTACTTC.

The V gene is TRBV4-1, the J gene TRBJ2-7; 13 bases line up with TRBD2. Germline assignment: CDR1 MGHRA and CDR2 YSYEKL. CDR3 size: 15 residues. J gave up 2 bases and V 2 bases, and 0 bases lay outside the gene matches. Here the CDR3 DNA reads TGCGCCAGCAGCCAAACTAGCGGGGGGGCCTACGAGCAGTACTTC. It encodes CASSQTSGGAYEQYF.

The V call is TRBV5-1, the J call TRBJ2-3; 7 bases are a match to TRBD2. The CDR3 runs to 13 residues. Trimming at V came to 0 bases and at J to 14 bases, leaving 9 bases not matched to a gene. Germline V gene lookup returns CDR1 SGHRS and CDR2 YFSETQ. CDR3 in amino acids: CASSLAGGWGRYF. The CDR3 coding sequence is TGCGCCAGCAGCTTGGCCGGGGGGTGGGGTCGGTATTTT. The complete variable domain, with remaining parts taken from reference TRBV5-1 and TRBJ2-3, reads KAGVTQTPRYLIKTRGQQVTLSCSPISGHRSVSWYQQTPGQGLQFLFEYFSETQRNKGNFPGRFSGRQFSNSRSEMNVSTLELGDSALYLCASSLAGGWGRYFGPGTRLTVL.